Listed below are T cell receptor beta chains from one sample, sequenced in a study of blood T cells in healthy people across ages. TCRdb used MiXCR to reprocess the 5' RACE reads, holding one entry per CDR3 protein. The sample includes about 1,800,000 distinct CDR3 sequences, roughly 27% seen only once; the top ten take roughly 8%. Source material: blood. The receptors derive from a woman in her 30s in good health. CDR3s include the opening cysteine and the closing phenylalanine or tryptophan. D genes are given only for firm matches. For some rows the clone size is stated as once, few or many, or as a class when expanded; others skip it.

v_call: TRBV5-1
clone_size: -
j_call: TRBJ2-5
d_call: TRBD1
cdr3_aa: CASSFLTGEIETQYF
cdr3_nt: TGCGCCAGCAGCTTCCTAACAGGGGAAATTGAGACCCAGTACTTC

v_call: TRBV14
clone_size: -
j_call: TRBJ1-2
d_call: -
cdr3_aa: CASSHPPRGAYGYTF
cdr3_nt: TGTGCCAGCAGCCATCCTCCCCGGGGGGCCTATGGCTACACCTTC

v_call: TRBV5-5
clone_size: few
j_call: TRBJ2-7
d_call: TRBD1
cdr3_aa: CASSYLLGTGMGEQYF
cdr3_nt: TGTGCCAGCAGCTACCTTCTAGGGACAGGGATGGGAGAGCAGTACTTC

v_call: TRBV12-3/TRBV12-4
clone_size: -
j_call: TRBJ2-1
d_call: TRBD1
cdr3_aa: CASSLDRGTHNEQFF
cdr3_nt: TGTGCCAGCAGCCTGGACAGGGGAACTCACAATGAGCAGTTCTTC

v_call: TRBV12-3/TRBV12-4
clone_size: -
j_call: TRBJ2-5
d_call: -
cdr3_aa: CASSFGQYAQETQYF
cdr3_nt: TGTGCCAGCAGTTTTGGCCAGTATGCCCAAGAGACCCAGTACTTC

v_call: TRBV5-6
clone_size: many
j_call: TRBJ2-1
d_call: TRBD2
cdr3_aa: CASSLDLAGMDEQFF
cdr3_nt: TGTGCCAGCAGCTTGGATCTAGCGGGAATGGATGAGCAGTTCTTC

v_call: TRBV20-1
clone_size: many
j_call: TRBJ2-5
d_call: TRBD1
cdr3_aa: CSATQTGLGRETQYF
cdr3_nt: TGCAGTGCTACACAGACAGGGCTAGGTCGAGAGACCCAGTACTTC

v_call: TRBV7-9
clone_size: many
j_call: TRBJ2-1
d_call: TRBD2
cdr3_aa: CASSLAPSGGYEQFF
cdr3_nt: TGTGCCAGCAGCTTAGCTCCTAGCGGGGGCTATGAGCAGTTCTTC

v_call: TRBV2
clone_size: -
j_call: TRBJ1-6
d_call: -
cdr3_aa: CASSEVSPSPLHF
cdr3_nt: TGTGCCAGCAGTGAAGTTTCCCCGTCACCCCTCCACTTT

v_call: TRBV10-3
clone_size: -
j_call: TRBJ2-1
d_call: -
cdr3_aa: CAISDPGASMTQFF
cdr3_nt: TGTGCCATCAGTGACCCCGGGGCTAGTATGACACAGTTCTTC

v_call: TRBV5-1
clone_size: many
j_call: TRBJ2-7
d_call: TRBD2
cdr3_aa: CASSPGLADEQYF
cdr3_nt: TGCGCCAGCAGCCCGGGACTAGCAGACGAGCAGTACTTC

v_call: TRBV12-3/TRBV12-4
clone_size: -
j_call: TRBJ2-3
d_call: TRBD1
cdr3_aa: CASRRTGGRTDTQYF
cdr3_nt: TGTGCCAGCAGACGGACAGGGGGTAGGACAGATACGCAGTATTTT

v_call: TRBV6-2/TRBV6-3
clone_size: few
j_call: TRBJ2-7
d_call: -
cdr3_aa: CASRSGVPEQYF
cdr3_nt: TGTGCCAGCAGGTCGGGGGTTCCCGAGCAGTACTTC

v_call: TRBV4-3
clone_size: -
j_call: TRBJ2-3
d_call: -
cdr3_aa: CASSQAAPQREQYF
cdr3_nt: TGCGCCAGCAGCCAAGCTGCCCCACAGAGGGAGCAGTATTTT

v_call: TRBV18
clone_size: -
j_call: TRBJ2-7
d_call: -
cdr3_aa: CASSISERTGEQYF
cdr3_nt: TGTGCCAGCTCAATTTCGGAGAGGACTGGGGAGCAGTACTTC

v_call: TRBV20-1
clone_size: -
j_call: TRBJ2-7
d_call: TRBD2
cdr3_aa: CSARDRRAGVLEQYF
cdr3_nt: TGCAGTGCTAGAGATCGAAGAGCGGGAGTACTCGAGCAGTACTTC